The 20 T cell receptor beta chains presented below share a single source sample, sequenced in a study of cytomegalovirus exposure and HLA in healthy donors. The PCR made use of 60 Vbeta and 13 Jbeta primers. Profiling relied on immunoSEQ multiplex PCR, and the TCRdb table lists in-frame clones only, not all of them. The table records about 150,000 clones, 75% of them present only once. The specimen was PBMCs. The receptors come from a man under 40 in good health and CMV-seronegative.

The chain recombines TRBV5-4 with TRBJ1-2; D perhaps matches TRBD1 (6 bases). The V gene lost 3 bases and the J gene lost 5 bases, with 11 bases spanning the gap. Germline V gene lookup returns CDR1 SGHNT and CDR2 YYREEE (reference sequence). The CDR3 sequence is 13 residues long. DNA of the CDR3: TGTGCCAGCAGCTCACCAGGGGTATATGGCTACACCTTC. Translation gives CASSSPGVYGYTF.

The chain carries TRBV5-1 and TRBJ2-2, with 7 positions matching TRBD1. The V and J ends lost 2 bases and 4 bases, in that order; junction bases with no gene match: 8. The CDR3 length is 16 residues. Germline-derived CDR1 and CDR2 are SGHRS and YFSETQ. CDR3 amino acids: CASSFPRTGFTGELFF. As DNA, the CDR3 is TGCGCCAGCAGCTTTCCTAGGACAGGCTTCACCGGGGAGCTGTTTTTT.

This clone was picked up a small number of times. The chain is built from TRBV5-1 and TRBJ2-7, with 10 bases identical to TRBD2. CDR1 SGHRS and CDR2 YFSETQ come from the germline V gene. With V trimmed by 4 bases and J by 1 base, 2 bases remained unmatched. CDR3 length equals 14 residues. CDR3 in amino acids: CASSTTSGSYEQYF. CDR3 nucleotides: TGCGCCAGCAGCACGACTAGCGGGTCCTACGAGCAGTACTTC.

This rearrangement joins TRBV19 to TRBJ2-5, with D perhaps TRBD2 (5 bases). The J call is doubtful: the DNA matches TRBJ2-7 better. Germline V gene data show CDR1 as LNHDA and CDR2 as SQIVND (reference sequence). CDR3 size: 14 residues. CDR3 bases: TGTGCCAGTAGTATCGGCGGAGGCTCCTACGAGCAGTACTTC. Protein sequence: CASSIGGGSYEQYF.

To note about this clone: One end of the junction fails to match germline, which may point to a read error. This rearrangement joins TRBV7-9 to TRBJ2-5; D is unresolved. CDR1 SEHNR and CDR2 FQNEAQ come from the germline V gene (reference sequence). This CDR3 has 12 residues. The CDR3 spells CSSSLERETQYF. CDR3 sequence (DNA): TGTTCCAGCAGCTTAGAGAGGGAGACCCAGTACTTC. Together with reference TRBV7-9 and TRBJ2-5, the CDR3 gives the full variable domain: DTGVSQNPRHKITKRGQNVTFRCDPISEHNRLYWYRQTLGQGPEFLTYFQNEAQLEKSRLLSDRFSAERPKGSFSTLEIQRTEQGDSAMYLCSSSLERETQYFGPGTRLLVL.

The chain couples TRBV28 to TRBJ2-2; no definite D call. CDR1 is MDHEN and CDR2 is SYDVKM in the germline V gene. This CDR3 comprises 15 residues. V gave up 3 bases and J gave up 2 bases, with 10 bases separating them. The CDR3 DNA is TGTGCCAGCAGTTTTGTAGGAGTTAACACCGGGGAGCTGTTTTTT. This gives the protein CASSFVGVNTGELFF.

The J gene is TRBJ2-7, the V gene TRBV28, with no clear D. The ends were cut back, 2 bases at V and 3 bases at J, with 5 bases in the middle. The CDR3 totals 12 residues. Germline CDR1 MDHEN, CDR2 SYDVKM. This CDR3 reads CASSLLDYEQYF. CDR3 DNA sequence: TGTGCCAGCAGTTTACTAGACTACGAGCAGTACTTC.

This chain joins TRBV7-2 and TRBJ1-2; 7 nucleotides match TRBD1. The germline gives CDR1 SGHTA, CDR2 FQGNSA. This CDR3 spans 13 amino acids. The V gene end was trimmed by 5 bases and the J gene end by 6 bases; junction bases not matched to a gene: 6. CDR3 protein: CASSPQGSDGYTF. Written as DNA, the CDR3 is TGTGCCAGCAGCCCACAGGGGTCTGATGGCTACACCTTC.

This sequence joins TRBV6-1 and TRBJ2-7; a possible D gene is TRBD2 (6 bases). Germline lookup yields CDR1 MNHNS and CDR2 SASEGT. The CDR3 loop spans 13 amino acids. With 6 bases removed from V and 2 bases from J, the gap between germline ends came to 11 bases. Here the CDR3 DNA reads TGTGCCAGCAGCCGGGGGACTCCCTACGAGCAGTACTTC. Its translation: CASSRGTPYEQYF.

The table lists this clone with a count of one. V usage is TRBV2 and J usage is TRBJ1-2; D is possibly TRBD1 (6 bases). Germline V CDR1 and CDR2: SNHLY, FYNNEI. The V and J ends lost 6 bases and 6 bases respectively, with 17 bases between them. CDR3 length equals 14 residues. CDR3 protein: CASRTTGGGDGYTF. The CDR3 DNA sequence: TGTGCCAGCAGGACCACGGGGGGCGGTGATGGCTACACCTTC. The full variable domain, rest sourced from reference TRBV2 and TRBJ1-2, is EPEVTQTPSHQVTQMGQEVILRCVPISNHLYFYWYRQILGQKVEFLVSFYNNEISEKSEIFDDQFSVERPDGSNFTLKIRSTKLEDSAMYFCASRTTGGGDGYTFGSGTRLTVV.

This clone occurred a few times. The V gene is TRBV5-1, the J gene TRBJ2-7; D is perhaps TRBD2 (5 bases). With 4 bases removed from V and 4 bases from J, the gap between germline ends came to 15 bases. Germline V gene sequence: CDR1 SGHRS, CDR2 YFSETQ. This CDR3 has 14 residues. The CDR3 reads CASSPDSRSYEQYF. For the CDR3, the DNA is TGCGCCAGCAGCCCGGACTCTCGATCATACGAGCAGTACTTC. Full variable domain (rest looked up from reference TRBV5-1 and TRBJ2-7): KAGVTQTPRYLIKTRGQQVTLSCSPISGHRSVSWYQQTPGQGLQFLFEYFSETQRNKGNFPGRFSGRQFSNSRSEMNVSTLELGDSALYLCASSPDSRSYEQYFGPGTRLTVT.

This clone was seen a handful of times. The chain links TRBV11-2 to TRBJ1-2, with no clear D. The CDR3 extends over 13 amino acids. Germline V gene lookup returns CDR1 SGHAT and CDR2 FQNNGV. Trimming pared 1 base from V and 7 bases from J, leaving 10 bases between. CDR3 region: CASSLAGGFGYTF. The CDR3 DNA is TGTGCCAGCAGCTTAGCCGGCGGCTTTGGCTACACCTTC.

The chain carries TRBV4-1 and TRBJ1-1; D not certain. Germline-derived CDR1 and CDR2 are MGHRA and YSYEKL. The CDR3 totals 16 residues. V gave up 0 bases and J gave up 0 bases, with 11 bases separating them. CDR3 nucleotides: TGCGCCAGCAGCCAAGATCAAACATACATGAACACTGAAGCTTTCTTT. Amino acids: CASSQDQTYMNTEAFF.

The chain's CDR3 is CASSAPRIGSYEQYF. The DNA of the CDR3 is TGTGCCAGCAGTGCGCCCAGGATAGGCTCCTACGAGCAGTACTTC. The V gene is TRBV6-5, the J gene TRBJ2-7; D remains unclear. The CDR3 is 15 amino acids. Germline loops: CDR1 MNHEY, CDR2 SVGAGI. V was cut by 5 bases and J by 0 bases, with 14 bases left in between.

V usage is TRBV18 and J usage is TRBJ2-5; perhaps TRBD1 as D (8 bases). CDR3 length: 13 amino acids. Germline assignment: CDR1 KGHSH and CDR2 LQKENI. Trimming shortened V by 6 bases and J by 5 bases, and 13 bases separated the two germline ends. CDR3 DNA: TGTGCCAGCTCTGACAGGGGAGGGGAGACCCAGTACTTC. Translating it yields CASSDRGGETQYF.

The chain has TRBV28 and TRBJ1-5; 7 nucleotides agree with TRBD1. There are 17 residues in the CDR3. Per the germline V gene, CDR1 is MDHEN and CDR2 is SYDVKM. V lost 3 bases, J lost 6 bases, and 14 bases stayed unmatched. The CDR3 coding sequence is TGTGCCAGCAGTTTCCTCTACGGACAGGTCGTCGGTCAGCCCCAGCATTTT. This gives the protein CASSFLYGQVVGQPQHF.

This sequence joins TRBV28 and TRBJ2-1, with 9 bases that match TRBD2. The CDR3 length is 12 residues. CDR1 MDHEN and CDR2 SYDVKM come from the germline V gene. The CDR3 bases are TGTGCTAGCGGGAGCTCCTACAATGAGCAGTTCTTC. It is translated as CASGSSYNEQFF.

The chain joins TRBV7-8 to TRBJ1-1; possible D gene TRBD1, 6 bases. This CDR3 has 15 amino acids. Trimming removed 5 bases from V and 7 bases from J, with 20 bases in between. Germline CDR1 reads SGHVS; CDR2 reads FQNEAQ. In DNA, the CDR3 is TGTGCCAGCAGCCTTGACAGGCTCGGAAGTAGTGAAGCTTTCTTT. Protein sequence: CASSLDRLGSSEAFF.

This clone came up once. CDR3 loop: CASSLDLKLYYEQYF. The CDR3 DNA sequence: TGTGCCAGCAGCTTAGATCTTAAGCTCTACTACGAGCAGTACTTC. The chain joins TRBV11-2 to TRBJ2-7; D unclear. There are 15 residues in the CDR3. V was clipped by 0 bases and J by 3 bases, with 12 bases between them. Germline V gene sequence: CDR1 SGHAT, CDR2 FQNNGV.

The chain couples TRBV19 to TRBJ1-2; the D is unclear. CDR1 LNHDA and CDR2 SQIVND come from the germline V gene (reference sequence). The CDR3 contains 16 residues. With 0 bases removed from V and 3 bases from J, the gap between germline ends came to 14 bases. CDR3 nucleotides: TGTGCCAGTAGTATAGATGGTGCGGAAAGCTACTATGGCTACACCTTC. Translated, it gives CASSIDGAESYYGYTF.